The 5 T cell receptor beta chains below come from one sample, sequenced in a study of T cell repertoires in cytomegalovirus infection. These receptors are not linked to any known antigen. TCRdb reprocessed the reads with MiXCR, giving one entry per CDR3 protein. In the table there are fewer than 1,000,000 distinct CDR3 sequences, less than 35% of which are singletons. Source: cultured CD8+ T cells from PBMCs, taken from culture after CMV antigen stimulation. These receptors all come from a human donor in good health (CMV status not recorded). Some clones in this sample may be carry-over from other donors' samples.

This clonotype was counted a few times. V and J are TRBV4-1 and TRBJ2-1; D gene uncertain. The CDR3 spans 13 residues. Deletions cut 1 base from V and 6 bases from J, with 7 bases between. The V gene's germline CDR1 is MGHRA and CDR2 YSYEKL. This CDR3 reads CASSQGRSNEQFF. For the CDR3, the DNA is TGCGCCAGCAGCCAAGGTCGCAGCAATGAGCAGTTCTTC.

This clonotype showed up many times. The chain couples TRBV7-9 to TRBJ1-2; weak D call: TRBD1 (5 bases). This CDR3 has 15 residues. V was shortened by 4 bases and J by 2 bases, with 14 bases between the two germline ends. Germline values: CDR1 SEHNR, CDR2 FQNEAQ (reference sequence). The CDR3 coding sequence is TGTGCCAGCAGCTCCACCGGGACGGCGAACTATGGCTACACCTTC. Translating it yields CASSSTGTANYGYTF.

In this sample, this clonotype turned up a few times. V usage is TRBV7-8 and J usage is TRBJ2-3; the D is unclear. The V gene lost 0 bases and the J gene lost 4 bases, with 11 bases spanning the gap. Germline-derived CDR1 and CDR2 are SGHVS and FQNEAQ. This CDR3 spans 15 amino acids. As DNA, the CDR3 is TGTGCCAGCAGCTTAGCGGCCCCTGCCCCAGATACGCAGTATTTT. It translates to CASSLAAPAPDTQYF.

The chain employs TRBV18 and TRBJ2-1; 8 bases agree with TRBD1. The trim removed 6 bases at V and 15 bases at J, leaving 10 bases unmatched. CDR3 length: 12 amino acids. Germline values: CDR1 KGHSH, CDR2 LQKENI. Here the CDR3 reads CASSPLDRDLFF. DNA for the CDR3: TGTGCCAGCTCCCCGCTGGACAGGGATCTGTTCTTC.

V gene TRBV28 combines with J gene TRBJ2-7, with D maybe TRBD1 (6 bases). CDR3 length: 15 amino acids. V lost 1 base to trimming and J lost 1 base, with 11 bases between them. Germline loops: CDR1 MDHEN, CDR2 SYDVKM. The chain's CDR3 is CASSLSGGQSYEQYV. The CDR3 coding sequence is TGTGCCAGCAGTTTATCAGGCGGACAGTCCTACGAGCAGTACGTC.